Presented here are 4 T cell receptor beta chains from one specimen sequenced in a study of T cell clones after liver transplantation. Clones were read by immunoSEQ multiplex PCR, and TCRdb kept only the in-frame ones, dropping some. Among nearly 55,000 clones listed, less than 85% were seen once. The sample here was CD4+ T cells from blood, taken before liver transplant. Receptors originate from a human donor who received a liver transplant.

The rearrangement uses TRBV15 and TRBJ2-5, with a tentative D call TRBD1 (6 bases). The CDR3 sequence is 13 residues long. V lost 3 bases and J 4 bases, leaving 9 bases between the germline ends. Germline assignment: CDR1 LNHNV and CDR2 YYDKDF (reference sequence). DNA of the CDR3: TGTGCCACCAGCAGTCAGGGGCGAGAGACCCAGTACTTC. Its protein product is CATSSQGRETQYF.

CDR3: CASSESVRDHNQPQHF. The CDR3 nucleotides are TGTGCCAGCAGTGAATCCGTAAGGGATCACAATCAGCCCCAGCATTTT. The J gene is TRBJ1-5, the V gene TRBV2, with D unresolved. The V and J ends lost 2 bases and 3 bases respectively, with 14 bases between them. Germline assignment: CDR1 SNHLY and CDR2 FYNNEI. There are 16 residues in the CDR3.

This clone was recorded a few times. This chain connects TRBV7-2 to TRBJ2-1; 9 nucleotides agree with TRBD2. V lost 2 bases, J lost 6 bases, and 8 bases stayed unmatched. Germline assignment: CDR1 SGHTA and CDR2 FQGNSA. This CDR3 has 16 amino acids. The CDR3 DNA reads as TGTGCCAGCAGCTTAACCGGGACTAGCCTCACCAATGAGCAGTTCTTC. Protein sequence: CASSLTGTSLTNEQFF.

DNA for the CDR3: TGTGCCAGTAGTGGAAATCAACTGGGTACAGATACGCAGTATTTT. Its protein is CASSGNQLGTDTQYF. V gene TRBV19 combines with J gene TRBJ2-3; D remains unclear. There are 15 residues in the CDR3. V was cut by 5 bases and J by 3 bases, with 15 bases left in between. The germline CDR1 and CDR2 sequences are LNHDA and SQIVND (reference sequence).